The present entry profiles one TCR beta chain with its context. These data originate in a study of T cell changes during pregnancy in multiple sclerosis. Germline V CDR1 and CDR2: SGDLS, YYNGEE. V shed 1 base, J shed 9 bases, and the junction held 13 bases outside the gene matches. There are 16 residues in the CDR3. Generated by immunoSEQ multiplex PCR, the TCRdb table keeps only in-frame clones and is missing some. Seen here are roughly 88,000 clones, roughly 90% observed once, and the top ten hold about 1.5%. The input for sequencing was peripheral blood, taken in the first trimester of pregnancy. This clonotype originated in a female donor with multiple sclerosis, enrolled in a pregnancy study. V gene TRBV9 combines with J gene TRBJ2-1, with 7 bases aligning to TRBD2. As DNA, the CDR3 is TGTGCCAGCAGCGTATTCCTAGCCGGGGGAGGGAGTGAGCAGTTCTTC. This translates into CASSVFLAGGGSEQFF.